Following are 4 T cell receptor beta chains from one sample sequenced in a study of identical twins. One entry per CDR3 protein results from TCRdb running MiXCR on the 5' RACE reads. Among about 700,000 distinct CDR3 sequences listed, 5.5% to 6.5% were seen once. The sequencing input was naive T cells sorted from blood. Source of these receptors: a man younger than 30 in good health.

This sequence joins TRBV7-9 and TRBJ2-1; D gene unclear. Germline values: CDR1 SEHNR, CDR2 FQNEAQ (reference sequence). Trimming took off 4 bases at V and 4 bases at J, with 17 bases between the two ends. CDR3 size: 16 residues. CDR3 DNA: TGTGCCAGCAGCTCACCGTCGGACGGGTTATACAATGAGCAGTTCTTC. This encodes CASSSPSDGLYNEQFF.

This clonotype appeared a few times. The chain links TRBV7-9 to TRBJ1-6; 11 positions agree with TRBD1. With V trimmed by 3 bases and J by 9 bases, 4 bases remained unmatched. Germline V gene lookup returns CDR1 SEHNR and CDR2 FQNEAQ (reference sequence). The length of the CDR3 is 15 residues. The CDR3 spells CASSFGQGASSPLHF. In DNA, the CDR3 is TGTGCCAGCAGCTTCGGACAGGGGGCTTCTTCACCCCTCCACTTT.

This clonotype was counted between two and nine times. At one of its ends the junction is not consistent with the germline gene, which may arise from a read error. The V gene is TRBV20-1, the J gene TRBJ2-1; 9 bases map to TRBD2. Germline V lookup: CDR1 DFQATT, CDR2 SNEGSKA (reference sequence). This CDR3 has 12 residues. The CDR3 spells CSASPGAGGRSF. CDR3 DNA: TGCAGTGCCTCCCCCGGGGCGGGAGGGCGGTCCTTC.

This clonotype was counted ten times or more. V and J are TRBV20-1 and TRBJ2-3; 7 bases are a match to TRBD2. V gave up 3 bases and J gave up 0 bases; unmatched junction bases: 6. Germline-derived CDR1 and CDR2 are DFQATT and SNEGSKA (reference sequence). The CDR3 is 15 amino acids. CDR3: CSARSAGSSTDTQYF. CDR3 nucleotide sequence: TGCAGTGCTAGGTCAGCGGGGTCTAGCACAGATACGCAGTATTTT.